The rows below give T cell receptor beta chains drawn from one sample of a study of blood T cell repertoires in COVID-19. This table comes from immunoSEQ multiplex PCR, and its TCRdb copy is limited to in-frame clones, with some not included. The table includes about 380,000 clones, over 75% detected once. The sample was PBMCs or T cells enriched from blood (not recorded which). The receptors were gathered from a man aged 25 to 40 who had recovered from COVID-19. Both conserved end residues are part of each CDR3. A D gene is named only where the DNA matches it firmly. Only part of the rows carry a size: once, few, many, or a class if the clone is expanded.

V	size	D	J	CDR3	DNA
TRBV25-1	-	-	TRBJ1-5	CASSESGQKQHF	TGTGCCAGCAGTGAATCGGGTCAGAAACAGCATTTT
TRBV11-1	once	-	TRBJ2-1	CASSTGTINEQFF	TGTGCCAGCAGCACCGGGACAATTAATGAGCAGTTCTTC
TRBV7-2	-	TRBD1	TRBJ1-1	CASSQTGKWAFF	TGTGCCAGCAGTCAGACAGGGAAGTGGGCTTTCTTT
TRBV10-3	-	TRBD1	TRBJ1-4	CAISESPGGRGSEKLFF	TGTGCCATCAGTGAGTCCCCAGGCGGCAGGGGGAGCGAAAAACTGTTTTTT
TRBV6-6	-	TRBD1	TRBJ1-2	CASSDRDNYGYTF	TGTGCCAGCAGCGACAGGGACAACTATGGCTACACCTTC
TRBV4-3	few	TRBD1	TRBJ1-2	CASSQEGDRRYGYTF	TGCGCCAGCAGCCAAGAGGGGGACAGAAGGTATGGCTACACCTTC
TRBV19	-	-	TRBJ1-2	CASSPFRDTYNYGYTF	TGTGCCAGTAGCCCCTTCCGGGACACCTATAACTATGGCTACACCTTC
TRBV18	-	TRBD1	TRBJ1-4	CASSPGQGLGEKLFF	TGTGCCAGCTCACCCGGACAGGGGTTAGGTGAAAAACTGTTTTTT
TRBV2	-	-	TRBJ2-5	CASSERQALGTQYF	TGTGCCAGCAGTGAACGACAGGCTTTAGGGACCCAGTACTTC
TRBV13	-	TRBD1	TRBJ2-1	CASSSGQGRHEQFF	TGTGCCAGCAGCTCCGGACAGGGAAGGCATGAGCAGTTCTTC
TRBV19	once	TRBD1	TRBJ2-7	CASSTTPWDSPSYEQYF	TGTGCCAGTAGTACTACTCCTTGGGACAGTCCTTCCTACGAGCAGTACTTC
TRBV11-2	-	-	TRBJ1-2	CASSPTRDTYGYTF	TGTGCCAGCAGCCCCACCCGGGACACCTATGGCTACACCTTC
TRBV7-2	-	TRBD2	TRBJ2-2	CASSLLPSGNTGELFF	TGTGCCAGCAGCTTATTACCTAGCGGAAACACCGGGGAGCTGTTTTTT
TRBV14	-	-	TRBJ1-4	CASRNDGGNEKLFF	TGTGCCAGCAGGAACGACGGAGGCAATGAAAAACTGTTTTTT
TRBV3-1/TRBV3-2	once	-	TRBJ1-6	CASSQVLVSQDSPLHF	TGTGCCAGCAGCCAAGTTCTTGTCAGTCAGGATTCACCCCTCCACTTT
TRBV19	-	TRBD1	TRBJ2-1	CATTDRVPALVDEQFF	TGTGCCACCACCGACAGGGTCCCGGCCCTGGTCGATGAGCAGTTCTTC
TRBV20-1	-	TRBD2	TRBJ2-5	CSASRASGEQETQYF	TGCAGTGCTAGTAGGGCTAGCGGGGAACAAGAGACCCAGTACTTC
TRBV4-1	-	TRBD2	TRBJ2-1	CASSRGLAGSSYNEQFF	TGCGCCAGCAGCCGCGGACTAGCGGGGAGCTCCTACAATGAGCAGTTCTTC
TRBV9	-	-	TRBJ2-1	CASSLGSQLSYNEQFF	TGTGCCAGCAGCCTGGGGAGCCAGCTCTCCTACAATGAGCAGTTCTTC
TRBV29-1	-	-	TRBJ2-6	CSVGTPDSGANVLTF	TGCAGCGTTGGGACACCCGACTCTGGGGCCAACGTCCTGACTTTC
TRBV5-6	-	-	TRBJ2-1	CASSEYNEQFF	TGTGCCAGCAGCGAGTACAATGAGCAGTTCTTC
TRBV18	-	-	TRBJ1-6	CASSPIRSSYNSPLHF	TGTGCCAGCTCACCAATCCGGAGCTCCTATAATTCACCCCTCCACTTT
TRBV4-3	-	-	TRBJ1-1	CASRTMSTEAFF	TGCGCCAGCAGGACAATGTCCACTGAAGCTTTCTTT
TRBV4-1	-	-	TRBJ1-2	CASSQDLGTDYGYTF	TGCGCCAGCAGCCAAGATCTGGGCACGGACTATGGCTACACCTTC
TRBV5-1	-	TRBD1	TRBJ1-2	CASSPDRGHGYTF	TGCGCCAGCAGCCCGGACAGGGGCCATGGCTACACCTTC
TRBV11-1	-	-	TRBJ1-1	CASSLLTAEAFF	TGTGCCAGCAGCTTATTGACAGCTGAAGCTTTCTTT
TRBV12-3/TRBV12-4	-	-	TRBJ2-5	CASSPEETQYF	TGTGCCAGCAGTCCTGAAGAGACCCAGTACTTC
TRBV4-1	-	TRBD1	TRBJ1-2	CASSPPLGGRGYTF	TGCGCCAGCAGCCCCCCCCTAGGGGGCCGTGGCTACACCTTC
TRBV7-9	-	-	TRBJ2-2	CASSTDPGTGELFF	TGTGCCAGCAGCACCGACCCGGGCACCGGGGAGCTGTTTTTT
TRBV5-1	-	-	TRBJ2-2	CASSFSAGTGELFF	TGCGCCAGCAGCTTTAGCGCGGGCACCGGGGAGCTGTTTTTT
TRBV11-2	few	TRBD2	TRBJ2-7	CASSLTSGGVYEQYF	TGTGCCAGCAGCTTAACTAGCGGGGGGGTCTACGAGCAGTACTTC
TRBV6-4	-	TRBD1	TRBJ1-2	CASRRTGTSSGYTF	TGTGCCAGCAGAAGGACAGGAACCTCTAGCGGCTACACCTTC
TRBV28	-	TRBD1	TRBJ2-7	CASSFITGGAYF	TGTGCCAGCAGTTTCATAACAGGGGGCGCGTACTTC
TRBV7-2	-	TRBD1	TRBJ2-3	CASSLALLQGVDTQYF	TGTGCCAGCAGCTTAGCGCTTCTGCAGGGGGTAGATACGCAGTATTTT
TRBV6-4	-	TRBD1	TRBJ2-2	CASTPTGGTGELFF	TGTGCCAGCACCCCGACAGGGGGGACCGGGGAGCTGTTTTTT
TRBV19	-	-	TRBJ1-5	CASSLGGHHPQHF	TGTGCCAGTAGTCTGGGAGGTCATCATCCCCAGCATTTT
TRBV12-3/TRBV12-4	-	-	TRBJ1-5	CASSDRSNQPQHF	TGTGCCAGCTCTGACAGGTCCAATCAGCCCCAGCATTTT